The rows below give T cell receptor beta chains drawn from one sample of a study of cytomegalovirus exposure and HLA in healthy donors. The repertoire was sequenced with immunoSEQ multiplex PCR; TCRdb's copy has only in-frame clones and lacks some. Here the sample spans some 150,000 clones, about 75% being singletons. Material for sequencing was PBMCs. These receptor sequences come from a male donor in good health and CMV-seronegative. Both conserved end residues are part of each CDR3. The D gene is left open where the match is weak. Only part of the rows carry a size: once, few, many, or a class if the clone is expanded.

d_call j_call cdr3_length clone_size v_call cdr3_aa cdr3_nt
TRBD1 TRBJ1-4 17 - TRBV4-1 CASSQDLSTGPNEKLFF TGCGCCAGCAGCCAAGATCTCTCGACAGGGCCAAATGAAAAACTGTTTTTT
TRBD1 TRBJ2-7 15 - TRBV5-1 CASSLGQGAFYEQYF TGCGCCAGCAGCTTGGGACAGGGGGCTTTCTACGAGCAGTACTTC
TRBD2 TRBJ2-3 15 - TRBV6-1 CASSELAGALDTQYF TGTGCCAGCAGTGAACTAGCGGGGGCCTTAGATACGCAGTATTTT
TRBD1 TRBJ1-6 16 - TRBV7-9 CSSSSRQGAYNSPLHF TGTTCCAGCAGCTCAAGACAGGGGGCCTATAATTCACCCCTCCACTTT
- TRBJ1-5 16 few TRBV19 CASSIARQYSNQPQHF TGTGCCAGTAGTATAGCCCGACAGTATAGCAATCAGCCCCAGCATTTT
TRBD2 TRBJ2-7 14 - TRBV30 CACDPGLAGTGQYF TGTGCCTGTGACCCGGGACTAGCGGGGACGGGGCAGTACTTC
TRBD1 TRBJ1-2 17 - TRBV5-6 CASSLPGHPKDRSSVTF TGTGCCAGCAGCTTGCCCGGACACCCCAAGGACAGGTCATCTGTCACCTTC
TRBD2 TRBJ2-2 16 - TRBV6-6 CASRVTTSGGPGELFF TGTGCCAGCAGGGTTACGACTAGCGGGGGGCCCGGGGAGCTGTTTTTT
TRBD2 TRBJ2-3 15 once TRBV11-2 CASSGGLSSTDTQYF TGTGCCAGCAGCGGGGGACTATCTAGCACAGATACGCAGTATTTT
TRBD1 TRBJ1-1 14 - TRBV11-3 CASSLGGGGTEAFF TGTGCCAGCAGCTTAGGAGGGGGCGGCACTGAAGCTTTCTTT
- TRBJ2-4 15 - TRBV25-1 CASSPPGSAKNIQYF TGTGCCAGCAGTCCCCCAGGGTCGGCCAAAAACATTCAGTACTTC
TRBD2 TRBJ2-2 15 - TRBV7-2 CASSYEGGSTGELFF TGTGCCAGCAGCTACGAAGGCGGGAGTACCGGGGAGCTGTTTTTT
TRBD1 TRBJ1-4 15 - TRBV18 CASSQQGAANEKLFF TGTGCCAGCTCCCAACAGGGGGCGGCTAATGAAAAACTGTTTTTT
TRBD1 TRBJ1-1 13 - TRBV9 CASSVSGGTEAFF TGTGCCAGCAGCGTATCAGGGGGGACTGAAGCTTTCTTT
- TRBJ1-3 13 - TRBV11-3 CASSVTASNTIYF TGTGCCAGCAGCGTGACAGCTTCGAACACCATATATTTT
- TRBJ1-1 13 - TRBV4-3 CASSFSGGTEAFF TGCGCCAGCAGCTTTTCGGGTGGGACTGAAGCTTTCTTT
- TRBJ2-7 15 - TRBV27 CASSLDRGGGYEQYF TGTGCCAGCAGTTTAGACCGTGGTGGAGGCTACGAGCAGTACTTC
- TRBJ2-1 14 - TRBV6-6 CASSYSTVYNEQFF TGTGCCAGCAGTTACTCGACAGTATACAATGAGCAGTTCTTC
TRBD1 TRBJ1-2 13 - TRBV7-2 CASSLDREIGYTF TGTGCCAGCAGCCTAGACAGGGAGATTGGCTACACCTTC
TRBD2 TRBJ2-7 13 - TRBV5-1 CASRGLDPYEQYF TGCGCCAGCAGGGGACTAGACCCCTACGAGCAGTACTTC
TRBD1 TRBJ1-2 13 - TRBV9 CASSVQDRVGYTF TGTGCCAGCAGCGTCCAAGACAGGGTGGGCTACACCTTC
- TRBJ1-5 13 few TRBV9 CASSVGELGPQHF TGTGCCAGCAGCGTCGGAGAGCTGGGGCCCCAGCATTTT
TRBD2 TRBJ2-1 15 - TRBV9 CASSVGPSGTNEQFF TGTGCCAGCAGCGTAGGCCCTAGCGGGACTAATGAGCAGTTCTTC
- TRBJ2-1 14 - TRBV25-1 CASSAEGHYNEQFF TGTGCCAGCAGTGCGGAGGGCCACTACAATGAGCAGTTCTTC
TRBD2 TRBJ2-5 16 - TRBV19 CASRRGLAGDPETQYF TGTGCCAGTAGAAGGGGACTAGCGGGAGATCCCGAGACCCAGTACTTC
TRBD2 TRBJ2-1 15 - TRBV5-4 CASSLLAGGRNEQFF TGTGCCAGCAGCTTGCTCGCGGGGGGGCGCAATGAGCAGTTCTTC
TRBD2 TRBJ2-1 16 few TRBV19 CASSTGGTSGRNEQFF TGTGCCAGTAGTACGGGGGGGACTAGCGGGAGGAATGAGCAGTTCTTC